Listed below are T cell receptor beta chains from one sample, sequenced in a study of cytomegalovirus exposure and HLA in healthy donors. Generated by immunoSEQ multiplex PCR, the TCRdb table keeps only in-frame clones and is missing some. The data contain about 130,000 clones, 83% of them singletons. Sequenced sample: PBMCs. These receptors all come from a woman in her 40s in good health and CMV-seropositive. CDR3s include the opening cysteine and the closing phenylalanine or tryptophan. A D gene is named only where the DNA matches it firmly. Some rows have no size entry. The others give once, few or many, or a class for an expanded clone.

clone_size: NA; v_call: TRBV7-8; d_call: NA; j_call: TRBJ2-7; cdr3_nt: TGTGCCAGCAGCCCCCTCCGCTCCTACGAGCAGTACTTC; cdr3_aa: CASSPLRSYEQYF
clone_size: NA; v_call: TRBV5-1; d_call: NA; j_call: TRBJ1-1; cdr3_nt: TGCGCCAGCAGCTTGGGGCCGAACACTGAAGCTTTCTTT; cdr3_aa: CASSLGPNTEAFF
clone_size: NA; v_call: TRBV27; d_call: TRBD1; j_call: TRBJ2-1; cdr3_nt: TGTGCCAGCAGTTCCCGGGACAGGGGTATCAATGAGCAGTTCTTC; cdr3_aa: CASSSRDRGINEQFF
clone_size: NA; v_call: TRBV6-5; d_call: NA; j_call: TRBJ2-1; cdr3_nt: TGTGCCAGCAGGTCGCTAGCGCACTCCTACAATGAGCAGTTCTTC; cdr3_aa: CASRSLAHSYNEQFF
clone_size: NA; v_call: TRBV5-6; d_call: NA; j_call: TRBJ1-1; cdr3_nt: TGTGCCAGCAGCTTCTGGGGCGGAAACACTGAAGCTTTCTTT; cdr3_aa: CASSFWGGNTEAFF
clone_size: NA; v_call: TRBV20-1; d_call: NA; j_call: TRBJ2-1; cdr3_nt: TGCAGTGCTAGCGGTGAGCAGTTCTTC; cdr3_aa: CSASGEQFF
clone_size: NA; v_call: TRBV7-3; d_call: TRBD2; j_call: TRBJ2-3; cdr3_nt: TGTGCCAGCAGCCCCGAGGGACTAGCGGGAAGCACAGATACGCAGTATTTT; cdr3_aa: CASSPEGLAGSTDTQYF
clone_size: NA; v_call: TRBV6-5; d_call: NA; j_call: TRBJ1-1; cdr3_nt: TGTGCCAGCAGTTTAGGGGGGAACACTGAAGCTTTCTTT; cdr3_aa: CASSLGGNTEAFF
clone_size: NA; v_call: TRBV9; d_call: NA; j_call: TRBJ2-7; cdr3_nt: TGTGCCAGCAGCGTAGGCGCAGGCTACGAGCAGTACTTC; cdr3_aa: CASSVGAGYEQYF
clone_size: NA; v_call: TRBV28; d_call: NA; j_call: TRBJ1-2; cdr3_nt: TGTGCCAGTGCTTGGCCACAGGGCGGCTACACCTTC; cdr3_aa: CASAWPQGGYTF
clone_size: NA; v_call: TRBV5-6; d_call: NA; j_call: TRBJ1-2; cdr3_nt: TGTGCCAGCAGCTTACCAGGGGCCACGAACTATGGCTACACCTTC; cdr3_aa: CASSLPGATNYGYTF
clone_size: NA; v_call: TRBV28; d_call: NA; j_call: TRBJ1-5; cdr3_nt: TGTGCCAGCAGCCAAGGGGGTTCAATCAGCCCCCAGCATTTT; cdr3_aa: CASSQGGSISPQHF
clone_size: NA; v_call: TRBV14; d_call: NA; j_call: TRBJ2-7; cdr3_nt: TGTGCCAGCAGCCAGGGGTGGAGCGGCAGTCCCTACGAGCAGTACTTC; cdr3_aa: CASSQGWSGSPYEQYF
clone_size: few; v_call: TRBV15; d_call: TRBD1; j_call: TRBJ1-1; cdr3_nt: TGTGCCACCAGCAGAGTCTCGGGGACAGAAAACACTGAAGCTTTCTTT; cdr3_aa: CATSRVSGTENTEAFF
clone_size: few; v_call: TRBV4-1; d_call: NA; j_call: TRBJ2-1; cdr3_nt: TGCGCCAGCAGCCAAGATACCCCCGGGAGAGGAGGTGAGCAGTTCTTC; cdr3_aa: CASSQDTPGRGGEQFF
clone_size: NA; v_call: TRBV10-3; d_call: TRBD1; j_call: TRBJ2-7; cdr3_nt: TGTGCCATCAGTGAAGGGACAGGACTTGTTGACGAGCAGTACTTC; cdr3_aa: CAISEGTGLVDEQYF